The clone carrying this T cell receptor beta chain was observed a handful of times. As yet, its antigen is unknown. Several immunoSEQ plates received, in even portions, the genomic DNA of each subset. An approximately 200 ng quantity of DNA, 32,000 or so T cell genomes, went into the sorted-subset replicate PCRs. Only in-frame clones appear in the TCRdb table, and some are missing; sequencing was by immunoSEQ multiplex PCR. The repertoire includes about 680,000 clones, about three quarters of them detected once, and around 1.8% sits in the top ten. This record belongs to a study of shared clonotypes between healthy human individuals. Study-level findings and limits: Across a few donors, naive CD4 shared 5% to 5.5%, naive CD8 around 4%, memory CD4 more than 2%, memory CD8 0.4%.

This sequence originates from a woman in her twenties or thirties in good health. The sequencing sample was made of memory CD4+ T cells sorted from blood. Specified subset: CD45RA-negative fraction.

The chain's CDR3 is CASSRRQGNSNQPQHF. CDR3 in DNA: TGTGCCAGTAGTCGGCGGCAGGGGAATAGCAATCAGCCCCAGCATTTT. This chain uses TRBV19 with TRBJ1-5; TRBD1 is a possible D gene (6 bases). The CDR3 spans 16 residues. CDR1 and CDR2 from the germline V gene are LNHDA and SQIVND (reference sequence). V lost 5 bases and J lost 0, with 14 bases in between.